Detailed here is one T cell receptor (beta chain). The data originate from a study of blood T cell repertoires in COVID-19. The CDR3 sequence is 14 residues long. In germline, CDR1 is LNHDA, CDR2 SQIVND (reference sequence). The ends were cut back, 3 bases at V and 14 bases at J, with 17 bases in the middle. Per the original methods: Reference gene primer amplification in the assay estimated nucleated cell counts. The repertoire was sequenced with immunoSEQ multiplex PCR; TCRdb's copy has only in-frame clones and lacks some. V and J calls and clone size are as listed in that table; D and trimming were resolved from the DNA. The table lists around 78,000 clones, about nine tenths of them singletons, with 27% in the top ten.

This sequence was found in a man aged 45-60 years with active or convalescent COVID-19. This chain connects TRBV19 to TRBJ1-6; a weak D match, TRBD1 (5 bases). Sequencing input: peripheral blood. Here the CDR3 DNA reads TGTGCCAGTAGTATCGGGGGTAATGGTCTAGCCCTCCACTTT. It specifies CASSIGGNGLALHF.